The 18 T cell receptor beta chains given below trace back to one sample, sequenced in a study of T cells in localized non-small cell lung cancer. The assay was immunoSEQ multiplex PCR, and TCRdb's table has in-frame clones only and misses some. This table holds roughly 17,000 clones, about four fifths found once. This sample comprised peripheral blood, obtained before any cancer treatment. These receptors were obtained from an older female donor with stage I lung adenocarcinoma.

V and J are TRBV5-4 and TRBJ2-3, with a tentative D call TRBD1 (5 bases). Trimming took off 4 bases at V and 4 bases at J, with 13 bases between the two ends. Germline lookup yields CDR1 SGHNT and CDR2 YYREEE (reference sequence). The CDR3 loop spans 14 amino acids. The CDR3 here is CASSRQWGADTQYF. CDR3 in DNA: TGTGCCAGCAGCCGACAGTGGGGCGCAGATACGCAGTATTTT.

This sequence joins TRBV7-8 and TRBJ1-5; 8 bases agree with TRBD1. The V gene's germline CDR1 is SGHVS and CDR2 FQNEAQ. The J segment lost 6 bases and the V segment lost 0 bases, leaving 7 bases of the junction unmatched. The length of the CDR3 is 16 residues. The CDR3 DNA follows: TGTGCCAGCAGCTTAGCGAGCAGGGGGCATAGTCAGCCCCAGCATTTT. It encodes CASSLASRGHSQPQHF.

This clone has a handful of counts. This chain links TRBV5-1 with TRBJ2-7; 12 positions agree with TRBD1. The V and J ends lost 8 bases and 4 bases, in that order; junction bases with no gene match: 10. The CDR3 sequence is 15 residues long. The germline gives CDR1 SGHRS, CDR2 YFSETQ. In DNA form, the CDR3 reads TGCGCCAGTGGATATAGGGACAGGGGGCCTTACGAGCAGTACTTC. As protein: CASGYRDRGPYEQYF.

The gene calls are TRBV6-5 and TRBJ2-1; 9 positions agree with TRBD2. The CDR3 has 16 amino acids. Germline V gene data show CDR1 as MNHEY and CDR2 as SVGAGI. The J segment lost 4 bases and the V segment lost 2 bases, leaving 6 bases of the junction unmatched. The CDR3 sequence: CASSYGPAGGYNEQFF. In nucleotides, the CDR3 is TGTGCCAGCAGTTACGGTCCGGCGGGGGGGTACAATGAGCAGTTCTTC.

This clone was recorded only once. This CDR3 is CASKRGQTGGANVLTF. The DNA for the CDR3 is TGTGCCAGCAAAAGAGGGCAGACAGGTGGGGCCAACGTCCTGACTTTC. V gene TRBV16 combines with J gene TRBJ2-6; tentatively, D is TRBD1 (6 bases). Germline CDR1 KGHSY, CDR2 FQNENV. The CDR3 loop spans 16 amino acids. Trimming shortened V by 7 bases and J by 3 bases, and 16 bases separated the two germline ends.

The chain joins TRBV30 to TRBJ2-7, with TRBD1 matching over 7 bases. There are 15 residues in the CDR3. Trimming at V came to 2 bases and at J to 6 bases, leaving 13 bases not matched to a gene. CDR1 is GTSNPN, CDR2 SVGIG, per germline (reference sequence). CDR3 sequence: CAWSQGVLRYGEQYF. The CDR3 bases are TGTGCCTGGAGTCAGGGGGTCTTAAGATACGGCGAGCAGTACTTC.

The chain is built from TRBV10-2 and TRBJ1-6; perhaps TRBD1 as D (5 bases). The CDR3 extends over 17 amino acids. The germline V and J ends were trimmed by 2 bases and 7 bases, with 18 bases remaining between them. Germline-derived CDR1 and CDR2 are WSHSY and SAAADI. CDR3: CASSEAQGVGGNSPLHF. DNA of the CDR3: TGCGCCAGCAGTGAGGCGCAGGGAGTGGGGGGGAATTCACCCCTCCACTTT.

CDR3 protein: CAWSVQQRETQYF. The DNA for the CDR3 is TGTGCCTGGAGTGTACAACAGAGAGAGACCCAGTACTTC. The V call is TRBV30, the J call TRBJ2-5; D is uncertain. Germline V gives CDR1 GTSNPN, CDR2 SVGIG (reference sequence). The CDR3 has 13 amino acids. V was cut by 0 bases and J by 4 bases, with 9 bases left in between. Looking up the rest from reference TRBV30 and TRBJ2-5 gives the full variable domain: SQTIHQWPATLVQPVGSPLSLECTVEGTSNPNLYWYRQAAGRGLQLLFYSVGIGQISSEVPQNLSASRPQDRQFILSSKKLLLSDSGFYLCAWSVQQRETQYFGPGTRLLVL.

The CDR3 loop is CASSRAFYSNQPQHF. In DNA form, the CDR3 reads TGTGCCAGTAGTCGAGCCTTTTATAGCAATCAGCCCCAGCATTTT. The gene calls are TRBV19 and TRBJ1-5, with unresolved D. Germline assignment: CDR1 LNHDA and CDR2 SQIVND (reference sequence). CDR3 length equals 15 residues. The V end was cut by 5 bases, the J end by 0 bases, with 11 bases between.

The chain is built from TRBV18 and TRBJ1-2, with 7 bases matching TRBD1. Trimming removed 6 bases from V and 4 bases from J; junction bases left unmatched: 5. Germline V gene sequence: CDR1 KGHSH, CDR2 LQKENI. The CDR3 is 13 residues long. CDR3 sequence (DNA): TGTGCCAGCTCCCTGGACAGGCTCTATGGCTACACCTTC. It translates to CASSLDRLYGYTF.

The rearrangement links TRBV9 to TRBJ1-6; 8 nucleotides match TRBD1. With V trimmed by 2 bases and J by 11 bases, 12 bases remained unmatched. Germline assignment: CDR1 SGDLS and CDR2 YYNGEE. This CDR3 is built from 16 residues. CDR3 sequence: CASSVLSGQGSTPLHF. DNA of the CDR3: TGTGCCAGCAGCGTTCTTTCTGGACAGGGATCCACACCCCTCCACTTT.

This clone was observed a handful of times. The J gene is TRBJ2-2, the V gene TRBV9; D is unclear. CDR1 and CDR2 from the germline V gene are SGDLS and YYNGEE. CDR3 length equals 17 residues. The V gene lost 3 bases and the J gene lost 7 bases, with 22 bases spanning the gap. The CDR3 DNA follows: TGTGCCAGCAGCGGGTCGAGGAACGGGCTCAAGAACGGGGAGCTGTTTTTT. It codes for CASSGSRNGLKNGELFF.

The V and J genes are TRBV11-2 and TRBJ2-5; D gene unclear. This CDR3 spans 14 amino acids. CDR1 SGHAT and CDR2 FQNNGV come from the germline V gene. V was pared by 1 base and J by 2 bases, with 8 bases between. CDR3: CASSLGAYQETQYF. In DNA form, the CDR3 reads TGTGCCAGCAGCTTAGGTGCATATCAAGAGACCCAGTACTTC.

The gene calls are TRBV9 and TRBJ1-1; the D is unclear. Germline CDR1 is SGDLS and CDR2 is YYNGEE. The length of the CDR3 is 13 residues. With 4 bases removed from V and 0 bases from J, the gap between germline ends came to 7 bases. The CDR3 region has the DNA TGTGCCAGCAGCTTAGAGATGAACACTGAAGCTTTCTTT. It codes for CASSLEMNTEAFF.

This clone is judged medium-sized. The rearrangement links TRBV6-5 to TRBJ2-7; D is tentatively TRBD1 or TRBD2 (6 bases each). Looked up from germline, CDR1 is MNHEY and CDR2 is SVGAGI. This CDR3 comprises 15 residues. The V and J ends lost 0 bases and 6 bases respectively, with 15 bases between them. This CDR3 reads CASSYSGGRGSEQYF. The CDR3 DNA reads TGTGCCAGCAGTTACTCCGGGGGCCGGGGCTCCGAGCAGTACTTC.

The chain has TRBV15 and TRBJ1-6; perhaps TRBD1 as D (5 bases). Germline CDR1 reads LNHNV; CDR2 reads YYDKDF (reference sequence). V lost 0 bases to trimming and J lost 6 bases, with 18 bases between them. The CDR3 has 18 residues. The CDR3: CATSRDFGGTPGNSPLHF. The CDR3 DNA reads as TGTGCCACCAGCAGAGATTTCGGGGGAACCCCGGGTAATTCACCCCTCCACTTT.

This sequence joins TRBV4-2 and TRBJ1-1; no clear D gene. Germline V gene sequence: CDR1 LGHNA, CDR2 YNFKEQ. V shed 1 base and J shed 0 bases, with 6 bases lying between them. This CDR3 contains 14 residues. The CDR3 sequence is CASSQGRVNTEAFF. As DNA, the CDR3 is TGTGCCAGCAGCCAAGGAAGGGTGAACACTGAAGCTTTCTTT.

The genes are TRBV4-1 and TRBJ2-7; TRBD2 matches at 8 bases. With 1 base clipped from V and 7 bases from J, the junction kept 9 bases outside the gene matches. Germline CDR1 reads MGHRA; CDR2 reads YSYEKL. The CDR3 consists of 15 residues. The CDR3 bases are TGCGCCAGCAGCCAAGTTCCTAGCGGGTCGGGGGAGCAGTACTTC. It encodes CASSQVPSGSGEQYF.